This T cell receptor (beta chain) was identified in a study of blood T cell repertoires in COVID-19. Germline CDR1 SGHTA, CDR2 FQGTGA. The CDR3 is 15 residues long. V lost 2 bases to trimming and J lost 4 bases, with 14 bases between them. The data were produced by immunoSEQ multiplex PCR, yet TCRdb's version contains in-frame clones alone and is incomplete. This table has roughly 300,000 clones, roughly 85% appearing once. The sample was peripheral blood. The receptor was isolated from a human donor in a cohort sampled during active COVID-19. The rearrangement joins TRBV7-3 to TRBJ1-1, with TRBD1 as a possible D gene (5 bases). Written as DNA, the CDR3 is TGTGCCAGCAGCTTAGGCGGGGGTAAGGTCACTGAAGCTTTCTTT. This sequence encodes CASSLGGGKVTEAFF.